These 22 T cell receptor beta chains were all obtained from the same sample, sequenced in a study of cytomegalovirus exposure and HLA in healthy donors. Clones were sequenced by immunoSEQ multiplex PCR, and TCRdb holds only the in-frame ones, with some missing. The table shows about 120,000 clones, with approximately 89% occurring only once. Sequencing was done on a sample of PBMCs. These receptors were collected from a woman aged 18-35 years in good health and CMV-seronegative.

This clone was recorded once. V is TRBV5-1 and J is TRBJ2-5, with TRBD2 matching 13 bases. Per the germline V gene, CDR1 is SGHRS and CDR2 is YFSETQ. The CDR3 is made up of 15 amino acids. The V segment lost 8 bases and the J segment 5 bases; nucleotides outside the gene matches: 9. The DNA for the CDR3 is TGCGCCAGTGGACTAGCGGGAGAGATCGCGGAGACCCAGTACTTC. It codes for CASGLAGEIAETQYF.

The V gene is TRBV5-1, the J gene TRBJ2-4; 7 bases match TRBD1. The CDR3 is 15 amino acids. Losses at the gene ends were 4 bases for V and 8 bases for J; bases not matched to a gene: 12. Looked up from germline, CDR1 is SGHRS and CDR2 is YFSETQ. CDR3 residues: CASSLDITGEYIQYF. DNA of the CDR3: TGCGCCAGCAGCCTGGATATAACAGGGGAATACATTCAGTACTTC. The variable domain in full, with the rest retrieved from reference TRBV5-1 and TRBJ2-4, is KAGVTQTPRYLIKTRGQQVTLSCSPISGHRSVSWYQQTPGQGLQFLFEYFSETQRNKGNFPGRFSGRQFSNSRSEMNVSTLELGDSALYLCASSLDITGEYIQYFGAGTRLSVL.

The rearrangement joins TRBV7-9 to TRBJ2-3; D possibly corresponds to TRBD2 (6 bases). The CDR3 spans 15 residues. Germline V lookup: CDR1 SEHNR, CDR2 FQNEAQ (reference sequence). V dropped 0 bases and J dropped 2 bases, with 9 bases sitting between them. CDR3 sequence: CASSLAREFTDTQYF. CDR3 DNA: TGTGCCAGCAGCTTAGCCCGGGAGTTCACAGATACGCAGTATTTT.

The chain couples TRBV10-2 to TRBJ1-2, with a weak D call TRBD1 (5 bases). The CDR3 covers 12 residues. Per the germline V gene, CDR1 is WSHSY and CDR2 is SAAADI. V lost 8 bases, J lost 3 bases, and 10 bases lay in between. The CDR3 sequence: CASSTGDYGYTF. In nucleotides, the CDR3 is TGCGCCAGCTCCACGGGGGACTATGGCTACACCTTC.

This clone was observed a single time. The chain has TRBV25-1 and TRBJ2-3; D unresolved. Trimming took off 4 bases at V and 0 bases at J, with 5 bases between the two ends. CDR3 length: 13 residues. Germline assignment: CDR1 MGHDK and CDR2 SYGVNS. In nucleotides, the CDR3 is TGTGCCAGCAGTGCAACTAGCACAGATACGCAGTATTTT. Encoded protein: CASSATSTDTQYF.

The genes are TRBV4-3 and TRBJ2-2; D possibly corresponds to TRBD2 (5 bases). V shed 1 base and J shed 1 base, with 10 bases lying between them. Germline CDR1 LGHNA, CDR2 YSLEER. CDR3 length: 16 residues. The CDR3 sequence: CASSQAEVGNTGELFF. The CDR3 DNA follows: TGCGCCAGCAGCCAAGCGGAGGTAGGGAACACCGGGGAGCTGTTTTTT.

The gene calls are TRBV6-4 and TRBJ1-1, with unresolved D. Trimming removed 6 bases at V and 1 base at J, with 9 bases between. Germline V gene sequence: CDR1 MRHNA, CDR2 SNTAGT. This CDR3 is 13 amino acids long. This CDR3 reads CASRDAENTEAFF. The CDR3, as DNA: TGTGCCAGCAGGGACGCAGAGAACACTGAAGCTTTCTTT.

The chain links TRBV19 to TRBJ1-1; TRBD1 is a possible D gene (5 bases). In germline, CDR1 is LNHDA, CDR2 SQIVND (reference sequence). The CDR3 extends over 14 amino acids. Trimming stripped 5 bases from V and 2 bases from J, with 12 bases between. The CDR3, as DNA: TGTGCCAGTAGTTCTCGACAGATTAACACTGAAGCTTTCTTT. It is translated as CASSSRQINTEAFF.

The rearrangement joins TRBV5-1 to TRBJ2-7; D possibly corresponds to TRBD1 (7 bases). This CDR3 region has 15 residues. V lost 0 bases and J 1 base, leaving 11 bases between the germline ends. CDR1 is SGHRS and CDR2 is YFSETQ in the germline V gene. DNA of the CDR3: TGCGCCAGCAGCTTGGAGGCAGGGGGGTCCTACGAGCAGTACGTC. Residues: CASSLEAGGSYEQYV.

The DNA for the CDR3 is TGTGCCAGCAGTGAAGCCCCAGGCGGGTCCCAGTACTTC. This gives the protein CASSEAPGGSQYF. The chain carries TRBV2 and TRBJ2-5; D is perhaps TRBD2 (5 bases). The length of the CDR3 is 13 residues. Trimming removed 0 bases from V and 9 bases from J, with 11 bases in between. Germline V gives CDR1 SNHLY, CDR2 FYNNEI.

V usage is TRBV6-1 and J usage is TRBJ1-2, with D tentatively TRBD1 (6 bases). The ends were cut back, 2 bases at V and 4 bases at J, with 14 bases in the middle. The CDR3 runs 15 residues. CDR1 is MNHNS, CDR2 SASEGT, per germline. The CDR3 region has the DNA TGTGCCAGCAGTGAAAGTGAGGGGGAAAGCTATGGCTACACCTTC. Protein sequence: CASSESEGESYGYTF.

The gene calls are TRBV30 and TRBJ2-3; perhaps TRBD2 as D (6 bases). There are 13 residues in the CDR3. CDR1 and CDR2 (germline): GTSNPN, SVGIG (reference sequence). V gave up 7 bases and J gave up 2 bases, with 13 bases separating them. The CDR3 loop is CASRDSNTDTQYF. CDR3 in DNA: TGTGCCTCCCGGGACTCAAACACAGATACGCAGTATTTT.

This sequence joins TRBV11-3 and TRBJ2-5, with a tentative D call TRBD1 (6 bases). Trimming stripped 6 bases from V and 2 bases from J, with 16 bases between. The CDR3 extends over 15 amino acids. Germline values: CDR1 SGHNT, CDR2 YENEEA. CDR3 in amino acids: CASSLGRGQQETQYF. In DNA, the CDR3 is TGTGCCAGCAGTCTAGGCAGGGGCCAACAAGAGACCCAGTACTTC.

The chain combines TRBV10-1 with TRBJ2-1, with D perhaps matching TRBD1 (6 bases). V was trimmed by 0 bases and J by 0 bases, leaving 12 bases between them. The CDR3 loop spans 17 amino acids. CDR1 is WNHNN, CDR2 SYGVQD, per germline (reference sequence). The CDR3 here is CASSESKLGASYNEQFF. CDR3 nucleotides: TGCGCCAGCAGTGAGTCAAAATTGGGGGCCTCCTACAATGAGCAGTTCTTC.

The count of this clone is one. The V gene is TRBV28, the J gene TRBJ2-1; 7 nucleotides align to TRBD1. V trimming: 3 bases; J trimming: 4 bases; junction bases outside the gene matches: 9. CDR1 is MDHEN and CDR2 is SYDVKM in the germline V gene. This CDR3 region has 16 residues. The CDR3 is CASSFLFGQEYNEQFF. CDR3 sequence (DNA): TGTGCCAGCAGTTTTTTGTTCGGACAGGAGTACAATGAGCAGTTCTTC.

The chain carries TRBV19 and TRBJ2-7; maybe TRBD2 (6 bases). CDR1 LNHDA and CDR2 SQIVND come from the germline V gene (reference sequence). Trimming removed 3 bases at V and 6 bases at J, with 9 bases between. CDR3 length equals 12 residues. As DNA, the CDR3 is TGTGCCAGTAGTATTCAGGGAGGCGAGCAGTACGTC. This codes for CASSIQGGEQYV.

The genes are TRBV4-3 and TRBJ2-7, with no clear D. The CDR3 extends over 14 amino acids. Trimming stripped 2 bases from V and 0 bases from J, with 8 bases between. Germline V CDR1 and CDR2: LGHNA, YSLEER. The CDR3 DNA follows: TGCGCCAGCAGCCAATATGGCAACTCCTACGAGCAGTACTTC. Translation: CASSQYGNSYEQYF.

A single count supports this clone. V usage is TRBV27 and J usage is TRBJ2-7, with 9 bases aligning to TRBD2. The junction had 10 bases not matched to a gene; V was cut back by 5 bases and J by 2 bases. This CDR3 is built from 16 residues. CDR1 is MNHEY and CDR2 is SMNVEV in the germline V gene (reference sequence). The CDR3 loop reads CASSPFYSGGPYEQYF. The CDR3 DNA reads TGTGCCAGCAGTCCCTTTTATAGCGGGGGACCCTACGAGCAGTACTTC.

This clone is a singleton in its sample. This chain connects TRBV7-9 to TRBJ2-2, with TRBD2 identical over 7 bases. Germline values: CDR1 SEHNR, CDR2 FQNEAQ (reference sequence). Trimming cost V 11 bases and J 5 bases; bases outside gene matches: 8. This CDR3 comprises 13 residues. CDR3 loop: CAPNGLVTGELFF. The CDR3 DNA is TGTGCCCCCAACGGACTAGTTACCGGGGAGCTGTTTTTT.

This chain connects TRBV5-1 to TRBJ1-1; D is uncertain. V dropped 9 bases and J dropped 7 bases, with 22 bases sitting between them. Germline CDR1 is SGHRS and CDR2 is YFSETQ. This CDR3 contains 14 residues. The CDR3 sequence: CATSEGPPSFEAFF. For the CDR3, the DNA is TGCGCCACTAGCGAAGGGCCTCCTTCATTTGAAGCTTTCTTT.

This rearrangement joins TRBV5-1 to TRBJ1-1; D possibly corresponds to TRBD1 (6 bases). Germline V gene sequence: CDR1 SGHRS, CDR2 YFSETQ. This CDR3 has 16 residues. Trimming left V 2 bases short and J 2 bases short, with 16 bases between. CDR3 DNA sequence: TGCGCCAGCAGCTTAGTGTATCAGGGGCTTAACACTGAAGCTTTCTTT. Protein: CASSLVYQGLNTEAFF. The whole variable domain, filled in from reference TRBV5-1 and TRBJ1-1, reads KAGVTQTPRYLIKTRGQQVTLSCSPISGHRSVSWYQQTPGQGLQFLFEYFSETQRNKGNFPGRFSGRQFSNSRSEMNVSTLELGDSALYLCASSLVYQGLNTEAFFGQGTRLTVV.

This chain uses TRBV18 with TRBJ1-5; 7 positions agree with TRBD1. V was clipped by 6 bases and J by 3 bases; unmatched bases: 8. The CDR3 runs 15 residues. CDR1 and CDR2 (germline): KGHSH, LQKENI. The CDR3 protein is CASSPTGILNQPQHF. The CDR3 DNA is TGTGCCAGCTCGCCGACAGGGATCCTCAATCAGCCCCAGCATTTT.